Shown below are 15 T cell receptor beta chains from a single sample sequenced in a study of T cell responses to AZD1222 COVID-19 vaccine. Using immunoSEQ multiplex PCR, the repertoire was profiled, and TCRdb retains in-frame clones only, with some absent. This sample yields approximately 90,000 clones, of which over 75% are seen a single time; 5% to 6% belongs to the top ten. Sample: peripheral blood, taken 28 days after the second AZD1222 dose. The source of these receptors is an adult who received the AZD1222 COVID-19 vaccine.

The chain recombines TRBV11-3 with TRBJ1-1, with D maybe TRBD1 (5 bases). Germline V gives CDR1 SGHNT, CDR2 YENEEA. CDR3 length: 14 amino acids. The V end lost 5 bases, the J end lost 6 bases, and 16 bases lay between the germline ends. CDR3 DNA: TGTGCCAGCAGCCAGGAAGGGGAGGACCCTGAAGCTTTCTTT. Its translation is CASSQEGEDPEAFF.

V usage is TRBV29-1 and J usage is TRBJ1-1, with D perhaps matching TRBD1 (5 bases). CDR3 length equals 11 residues. Germline CDR1 is SQVTM and CDR2 is ANQGSEA. Trimming took 8 bases from V and 2 from J, leaving 9 bases between them. The CDR3 DNA reads TGCAGCTTCAGGGAAAACACTGAAGCTTTCTTT. Its translation: CSFRENTEAFF.

This chain uses TRBV27 with TRBJ1-1; the D gene is possibly TRBD1 (5 bases). The V gene's germline CDR1 is MNHEY and CDR2 SMNVEV (reference sequence). This CDR3 spans 15 amino acids. V shed 1 base and J shed 5 bases, with 14 bases lying between them. The CDR3: CASSLYPGRATEAFF. CDR3 nucleotide sequence: TGTGCCAGCAGTTTATATCCAGGGCGAGCGACTGAAGCTTTCTTT.

V and J are TRBV3-1 (or the pseudogene TRBV3-2) and TRBJ2-7; D is ambiguous. The CDR3 has 15 residues. Trimming took 4 bases from V and 0 from J, leaving 13 bases between them. CDR1 and CDR2 (germline): LGHDT, YNNKEL (reference sequence). The DNA of the CDR3 is TGTGCCAGCAGCCCCGGTAGCACAAGCTCCTACGAGCAGTACTTC. Its translation is CASSPGSTSSYEQYF.

This chain connects TRBV28 to TRBJ1-2; the D gene is possibly TRBD1 (5 bases). V was trimmed by 3 bases and J by 5 bases, leaving 7 bases between them. This CDR3 is built from 12 residues. The V gene's germline CDR1 is MDHEN and CDR2 SYDVKM. CDR3 bases: TGTGCCAGCAGTTTGACAGAGTATGGCTACACCTTC. This encodes CASSLTEYGYTF.

This clone was seen only once. J is TRBJ2-7 and V is TRBV6-6, with 7 bases aligning to TRBD1. CDR1 and CDR2 from the germline V gene are MNHNY and SVGAGI (reference sequence). Trimming cost V 2 bases and J 5 bases; bases outside gene matches: 6. The CDR3 has 14 residues. The CDR3 spells CASSYDRVTDEQYF. As DNA, the CDR3 is TGTGCCAGCAGTTACGACAGGGTAACGGACGAGCAGTACTTC.

The chain is built from TRBV5-1 and TRBJ1-6; 7 bases fit TRBD1. V dropped 4 bases and J dropped 8; count of bases not matched to a gene: 3. Germline CDR1 is SGHRS and CDR2 is YFSETQ. This CDR3 has 13 residues. For the CDR3, the DNA is TGCGCCAGCAGCCCGACAGGGTATTCACCCCTCCACTTT. This translates into CASSPTGYSPLHF.

The CDR3 is CAWRQAGANVLTF. The CDR3 DNA reads TGTGCCTGGAGACAGGCTGGGGCCAACGTCCTGACTTTC. The J gene is TRBJ2-6, the V gene TRBV30; tentative D call: TRBD1 (5 bases). Germline-derived CDR1 and CDR2 are GTSNPN and SVGIG (reference sequence). The V gene lost 3 bases and the J gene lost 2 bases, with 5 bases spanning the gap. The CDR3 spans 13 residues.

The rearrangement links TRBV9 to TRBJ1-2, with 8 bases that match TRBD1. Looked up from germline, CDR1 is SGDLS and CDR2 is YYNGEE. The CDR3 sequence is 14 residues long. V lost 3 bases to trimming and J lost 5 bases; unmatched junction nucleotides: 6. The CDR3 here is CASSGDRGRYGYTF. CDR3 sequence (DNA): TGTGCCAGCAGCGGTGACAGGGGACGATATGGCTACACCTTC.

The CDR3 protein is CASSLPFLGGSYEQYF. CDR3 coding DNA: TGTGCCAGCTCACTTCCCTTTTTGGGGGGCTCCTACGAGCAGTACTTC. This chain connects TRBV18 to TRBJ2-7, with D possibly being TRBD2 (6 bases). The V gene lost 4 bases and the J gene lost 0 bases, with 16 bases spanning the gap. The germline gives CDR1 KGHSH, CDR2 LQKENI. The length of the CDR3 is 16 residues.

This clone has a single count. This sequence joins TRBV25-1 and TRBJ2-3; D is unclear. Germline V gives CDR1 MGHDK, CDR2 SYGVNS. V gave up 3 bases and J gave up 1 base, with 8 bases separating them. CDR3 size: 14 residues. The DNA of the CDR3 is TGTGCCAGCAGTGATCGTAGAGGCACAGATACGCAGTATTTT. Translating it yields CASSDRRGTDTQYF.

V and J are TRBV18 and TRBJ1-1, with D possibly TRBD1 on 6 matching bases. Germline V lookup: CDR1 KGHSH, CDR2 LQKENI. V was cut by 0 bases and J by 5 bases, with 13 bases left in between. This CDR3 is 15 amino acids long. The CDR3 region has the DNA TGTGCCAGCTCACCACCCAGGGGCGGCTGGACTGAAGCTTTCTTT. Translated, it gives CASSPPRGGWTEAFF.

This chain uses TRBV12-3 or TRBV12-4 with TRBJ1-2; D is possibly TRBD1 (6 bases). Trimming took off 8 bases at V and 10 bases at J, with 17 bases between the two ends. This CDR3 comprises 12 residues. CDR3 residues: CASRPAGVDYTF. The CDR3 bases are TGTGCCAGCCGCCCGGCAGGGGTAGACTACACCTTC.

V gene TRBV14 combines with J gene TRBJ1-2; weak D call: TRBD1 (6 bases). V was pared by 4 bases and J by 4 bases, with 16 bases between. CDR1 and CDR2 (germline): SGHDN, FVKESK. The CDR3 consists of 15 residues. The CDR3, as DNA: TGTGCCAGCAGCCCCCTCCTGAGGGGGTCCTATGGCTACACCTTC. This encodes CASSPLLRGSYGYTF.

This chain links TRBV19 with TRBJ1-3; no definite D call. Germline V gene lookup returns CDR1 LNHDA and CDR2 SQIVND (reference sequence). V gave up 2 bases and J gave up 3 bases, with 8 bases separating them. The CDR3 length is 14 residues. The CDR3 coding sequence is TGTGCCAGTAGTATACCCGTCGGTGGAAACACCATATATTTT. Its translation is CASSIPVGGNTIYF. The full variable domain, its missing parts supplied by reference TRBV19 and TRBJ1-3, is DGGITQSPKYLFRKEGQNVTLSCEQNLNHDAMYWYRQDPGQGLRLIYYSQIVNDFQKGDIAEGYSVSREKKESFPLTVTSAQKNPTAFYLCASSIPVGGNTIYFGEGSWLTVV.